What follows are 22 T cell receptor beta chains derived from one specimen sequenced in a study of T-cell memory formation after mild COVID-19. In TCRdb, the 5' RACE reads were re-called with MiXCR into one record per CDR3 protein. This sample yields about half a million distinct CDR3 sequences, of which about 20% are seen a single time; around an eighth belongs to the top ten. Material for sequencing was PBMCs or a T cell subset sorted from them (not recorded which). Source of these receptors: an adult woman who had mild COVID-19 (a few samples of this study predate the infection). Cell type and time point are not known.

This clonotype was seen a handful of times. The rearrangement joins TRBV11-2 to TRBJ2-1; 13 bases match TRBD2. Trimming took 5 bases from V and 4 from J; bases not matched to a gene: 5. CDR3 length: 16 residues. Germline V CDR1 and CDR2: SGHAT, FQNNGV. The CDR3 DNA reads as TGTGCCAGCAGCCCCCCGGGACTAGCGGGATACAATGAGCAGTTCTTC. This sequence encodes CASSPPGLAGYNEQFF.

The rearrangement uses TRBV9 and TRBJ1-1; tentatively, D is TRBD1 (5 bases). Trimming took off 0 bases at V and 2 bases at J, with 11 bases between the two ends. CDR1 is SGDLS and CDR2 is YYNGEE in the germline V gene. This CDR3 contains 15 residues. In DNA, the CDR3 is TGTGCCAGCAGCGTAGGACAGACACACAACACTGAAGCTTTCTTT. Translated, it gives CASSVGQTHNTEAFF.

V and J are TRBV6-1 and TRBJ2-6; TRBD2 is a possible D gene (6 bases). The germline gives CDR1 MNHNS, CDR2 SASEGT. V was cut by 4 bases and J by 0 bases, with 10 bases left in between. The CDR3 covers 16 residues. CDR3 in DNA: TGTGCCAGCAGTGCCGGAGGGCCCTCTGGGGCCAACGTCCTGACTTTC. Translated, it gives CASSAGGPSGANVLTF.

This clonotype was counted between two and nine times. This sequence joins TRBV10-3 and TRBJ2-1; 7 bases match TRBD1. V lost 5 bases to trimming and J lost 10 bases; unmatched junction nucleotides: 2. The CDR3 sequence is 11 residues long. The germline CDR1 and CDR2 sequences are ENHRY and SYGVKD. CDR3 loop: CAISRQGEQFF. The CDR3 DNA reads as TGTGCCATCAGTAGACAGGGAGAGCAGTTCTTC.

This sequence joins TRBV5-1 and TRBJ1-6; 7 nucleotides match TRBD1. CDR1 is SGHRS, CDR2 YFSETQ, per germline. This CDR3 is built from 17 residues. Trimming at V came to 4 bases and at J to 0 bases, leaving 7 bases not matched to a gene. CDR3: CASSDGTAVSYNSPLHF. DNA of the CDR3: TGCGCCAGCAGCGACGGGACAGCCGTCTCCTATAATTCACCCCTCCACTTT.

This clonotype was seen more than once but under ten times. This chain connects TRBV12-3 or TRBV12-4 to TRBJ1-5; D is ambiguous. The V and J ends lost 5 bases and 4 bases respectively, with 12 bases between them. There are 14 residues in the CDR3. This chain's CDR3 is CASSGRGGNQPQHF. The CDR3 DNA follows: TGTGCCAGCAGTGGCCGGGGAGGAAATCAGCCCCAGCATTTT.

The chain couples TRBV7-8 to TRBJ2-4; no reliable D call. Per germline, CDR1 SGHVS and CDR2 FQNEAQ. Trimming pared 3 bases from V and 7 bases from J, leaving 13 bases between. The CDR3 is made up of 14 amino acids. The CDR3 sequence is CASSFLGPANIQYF. In nucleotides, the CDR3 is TGTGCCAGCAGCTTCCTAGGACCGGCGAACATTCAGTACTTC.

The rearrangement uses TRBV9 and TRBJ2-7; 9 nucleotides align to TRBD1. The CDR3 covers 14 residues. Germline values: CDR1 SGDLS, CDR2 YYNGEE. Trimming cost V 4 bases and J 4 bases; bases outside gene matches: 6. CDR3 in DNA: TGTGCCAGCAGCTCCGGGACAGGGTGGTACGAGCAGTACTTC. As protein: CASSSGTGWYEQYF.

The CDR3 region is CASSLEVGSEAFF. DNA for the CDR3: TGTGCCAGCAGCTTAGAGGTCGGGTCGGAAGCTTTCTTT. The chain couples TRBV7-9 to TRBJ1-1; D unresolved. Trimming shortened V by 1 base and J by 8 bases, and 11 bases separated the two germline ends. Germline assignment: CDR1 SEHNR and CDR2 FQNEAQ (reference sequence). The CDR3 is made up of 13 amino acids. Full variable domain (rest looked up from reference TRBV7-9 and TRBJ1-1): DTGVSQNPRHKITKRGQNVTFRCDPISEHNRLYWYRQTLGQGPEFLTYFQNEAQLEKSRLLSDRFSAERPKGSFSTLEIQRTEQGDSAMYLCASSLEVGSEAFFGQGTRLTVV.

The chain links TRBV7-6 to TRBJ2-3; TRBD1 matches at 7 bases. CDR3 length equals 18 residues. In germline, CDR1 is SGHVS, CDR2 FNYEAQ. The ends lost 5 bases at V and 0 bases at J; junction bases unmatched: 14. The CDR3 DNA sequence: TGTGCCAGCAGCCCCTTCTCACCGGGACAGAGAAGCACAGATACGCAGTATTTT. Its protein product is CASSPFSPGQRSTDTQYF. The full variable domain, completed using reference TRBV7-6 and TRBJ2-3, is GAGVSQSPRYKVTKRGQDVALRCDPISGHVSLYWYRQALGQGPEFLTYFNYEAQQDKSGLPNDRFSAERPEGSISTLTIQRTEQRDSAMYRCASSPFSPGQRSTDTQYFGPGTRLTVL.

The rearrangement uses TRBV4-2 and TRBJ1-3; D gene unclear. Germline CDR1 reads LGHNA; CDR2 reads YNFKEQ. This CDR3 has 15 amino acids. V lost 1 base and J lost 2, with 9 bases in between. The CDR3 here is CASSQGAPPGNTIYF. The CDR3 region has the DNA TGTGCCAGCAGCCAAGGAGCCCCGCCTGGAAACACCATATATTTT.

A few counts support this clonotype. This chain links TRBV4-2 with TRBJ2-7; TRBD1 is a possible D gene (6 bases). The germline gives CDR1 LGHNA, CDR2 YNFKEQ. CDR3 size: 14 residues. Trimming removed 5 bases from V and 2 bases from J, with 13 bases in between. Here the CDR3 DNA reads TGTGCCAGCAGCGCCCGGGACAAGACCTACGAGCAGTACTTC. This gives the protein CASSARDKTYEQYF.

The rearrangement links TRBV9 to TRBJ2-7, with TRBD2 matching 7 bases. The length of the CDR3 is 15 residues. With V trimmed by 0 bases and J by 4 bases, 7 bases remained unmatched. Germline V gene lookup returns CDR1 SGDLS and CDR2 YYNGEE. The CDR3 sequence is CASSVGIAGTYEQYF. The CDR3 DNA reads TGTGCCAGCAGCGTAGGGATAGCGGGCACTTACGAGCAGTACTTC.

In its sample, this clonotype was seen many times. The rearrangement joins TRBV10-3 to TRBJ2-5; 7 bases are a match to TRBD1. The CDR3 extends over 16 amino acids. Germline-derived CDR1 and CDR2 are ENHRY and SYGVKD. Losses at the gene ends were 1 base for V and 4 bases for J; bases not matched to a gene: 9. The CDR3 loop reads CAISEWSGGEGETQYF. CDR3 bases: TGTGCCATCAGTGAGTGGTCAGGGGGTGAGGGAGAGACCCAGTACTTC.

In its sample, this clonotype was seen a few times. This chain links TRBV30 with TRBJ2-7; TRBD2 is a possible D gene (5 bases). This CDR3 is built from 13 residues. Germline V gene data show CDR1 as GTSNPN and CDR2 as SVGIG (reference sequence). Trimming removed 4 bases from V and 2 bases from J, with 12 bases in between. CDR3 nucleotides: TGTGCCTGGAATCGGGGAACCCCCTACGAGCAGTACTTC. It codes for CAWNRGTPYEQYF.

This clonotype was picked up a small number of times. The chain combines TRBV4-1 with TRBJ1-2; tentatively, D is TRBD1 (5 bases). Looked up from germline, CDR1 is MGHRA and CDR2 is YSYEKL. Trimming took 0 bases from V and 4 from J, leaving 18 bases between them. CDR3 length: 17 amino acids. The CDR3 is CASSQDPTGGVSYGYTF. The CDR3, as DNA: TGCGCCAGCAGCCAAGACCCGACGGGGGGAGTAAGCTATGGCTACACCTTC.

This clonotype was seen a handful of times. The chain is built from TRBV5-1 and TRBJ2-1; D is tentatively TRBD1 or TRBD2 (6 bases each). CDR1 is SGHRS, CDR2 YFSETQ, per germline. The CDR3 totals 15 residues. V was pared by 0 bases and J by 2 bases, with 9 bases between. The CDR3, as DNA: TGCGCCAGCAGCTTGGAGGAGGGGGCCTACAATGAGCAGTTCTTC. Residues: CASSLEEGAYNEQFF.

The chain links TRBV27 to TRBJ2-3; either TRBD1 or TRBD2 may supply D (5 bases each). V lost 5 bases to trimming and J lost 12 bases, with 12 bases between them. Germline-derived CDR1 and CDR2 are MNHEY and SMNVEV (reference sequence). The CDR3 runs to 11 residues. CDR3 residues: CASSRGSIQYF. The CDR3 coding sequence is TGTGCCAGCAGTCGGGGCTCTATCCAGTATTTT.

This clonotype came up a few times. The chain combines TRBV2 with TRBJ2-7; a weak D match, TRBD1 (6 bases). This CDR3 has 14 residues. Germline V gives CDR1 SNHLY, CDR2 FYNNEI. V was pared by 4 bases and J by 0 bases, with 10 bases between. CDR3 residues: CASSATGLSYEQYF. Written as DNA, the CDR3 is TGTGCCAGCAGTGCGACAGGCCTCTCCTACGAGCAGTACTTC. Using reference TRBV2 and TRBJ2-7 for the parts outside the CDR3, the full variable domain is EPEVTQTPSHQVTQMGQEVILRCVPISNHLYFYWYRQILGQKVEFLVSFYNNEISEKSEIFDDQFSVERPDGSNFTLKIRSTKLEDSAMYFCASSATGLSYEQYFGPGTRLTVT.

At least ten counts were recorded for this clonotype. This chain uses TRBV10-3 with TRBJ2-7; D remains unclear. With 4 bases removed from V and 4 bases from J, the gap between germline ends came to 8 bases. The CDR3 has 12 amino acids. Germline CDR1 is ENHRY and CDR2 is SYGVKD. The CDR3 region is CAISGDGYEQYF. CDR3 nucleotide sequence: TGTGCCATCAGTGGAGACGGTTACGAGCAGTACTTC.

This clonotype was counted only a few times. The chain couples TRBV12-3 or TRBV12-4 to TRBJ1-1; D not certain. Trimming removed 7 bases from V and 6 bases from J, with 9 bases in between. The CDR3 loop spans 11 amino acids. CDR3 loop: CASTHLPEAFF. CDR3 coding DNA: TGTGCCAGCACCCATCTCCCTGAAGCTTTCTTT.

DNA for the CDR3: TGTGCCTGGAGTTTAAGGGTGCCCACTGAAGCTTTCTTT. Its translation is CAWSLRVPTEAFF. The chain employs TRBV30 and TRBJ1-1; D gene ambiguous. Germline V gene sequence: CDR1 GTSNPN, CDR2 SVGIG (reference sequence). Between the trimmed V and J ends, which lost 2 bases and 4 bases, there was a span of 11 bases. This CDR3 has 13 residues. The full variable domain, completed using reference TRBV30 and TRBJ1-1, is SQTIHQWPATLVQPVGSPLSLECTVEGTSNPNLYWYRQAAGRGLQLLFYSVGIGQISSEVPQNLSASRPQDRQFILSSKKLLLSDSGFYLCAWSLRVPTEAFFGQGTRLTVV.